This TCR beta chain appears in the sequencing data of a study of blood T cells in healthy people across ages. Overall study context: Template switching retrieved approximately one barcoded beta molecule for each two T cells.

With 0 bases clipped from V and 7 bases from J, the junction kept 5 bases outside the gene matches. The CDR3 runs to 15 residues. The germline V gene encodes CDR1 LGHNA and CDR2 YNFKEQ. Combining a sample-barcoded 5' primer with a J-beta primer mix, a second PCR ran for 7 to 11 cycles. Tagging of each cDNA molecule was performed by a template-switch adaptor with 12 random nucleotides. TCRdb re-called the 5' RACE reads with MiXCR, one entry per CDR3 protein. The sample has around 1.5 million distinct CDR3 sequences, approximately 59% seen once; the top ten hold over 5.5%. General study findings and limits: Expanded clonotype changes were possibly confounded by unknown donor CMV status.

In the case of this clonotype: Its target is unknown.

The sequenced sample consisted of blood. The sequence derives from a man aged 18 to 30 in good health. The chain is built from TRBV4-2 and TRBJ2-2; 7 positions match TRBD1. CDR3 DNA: TGTGCCAGCAGCCAAGAATACAGGGGTATCGGGGAGCTGTTTTTT. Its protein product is CASSQEYRGIGELFF.